This T cell receptor (beta chain) was captured in a study of early T cells in non-severe SARS-CoV-2 infection. Across the study: Bulk RNA taken from unsorted whole blood was sequenced, leaving chains unpaired. Notes on the study in general: VDJdb matching favored anti-spike CD8 responses, missing private and CD4 specificities.

Researchers attached unique molecular identifiers to individual cDNA molecules. TCRdb re-called the 5' RACE reads with MiXCR, one entry per CDR3 protein. The data contain some 110,000 distinct CDR3 sequences, about 15% of them singletons. This clonotype was picked up many times. What it recognizes is unknown. With 5 bases removed from V and 7 bases from J, the gap between germline ends came to 20 bases. The length of the CDR3 is 14 residues. The V gene's germline CDR1 is SQVTM and CDR2 ANQGSEA. Sequenced sample: whole blood. The chain recombines TRBV29-1 with TRBJ1-1; the D is unclear. This clonotype originated in an adult who was a healthcare worker with PCR-confirmed SARS-CoV-2 infection or an uninfected control (not recorded which). CDR3 sequence: CSVTGLGGYGEAFF. For the CDR3, the DNA is TGCAGCGTTACCGGACTGGGAGGGTATGGTGAAGCTTTCTTT.